This entry is about one T cell receptor beta chain. The specificity of this receptor is unknown. The input lacks base qualities; no much larger clone sits a single base away. Libraries were built with the immunoSEQ multiplex PCR assay. For the multiplex PCR, a mixture combining 60 forward primers for TCR Vbeta segments and 13 reverse primers for TCR Jbeta segments was used. Amplification of the CDR3 region of rearranged TCR beta genes was performed with a multiplex PCR assay on genomic DNA. Amplified TCR beta libraries were sequenced as 87-base-pair reads on the Illumina HiSeq System. On the study's bioinformatics: A later analysis counted approximately 76 million unique TCR beta chains across the 550 to 750 repertoires, and 10 million to 11 million of these chains were shared by at least two donors. Raw reads were error-corrected and collapsed into unique sequences with a nearest-neighbor algorithm that merged closely related sequences to remove PCR and sequencing errors. Alignment of CDR3 sequences to IMGT reference sequences was used to assign V, D and J gene segments. For a sequence to be retained, a match of at least six nucleotides to both a V gene segment and a J gene segment was required. Rearrangements were classified as productive when the CDR3 lacked stop codons and remained in frame with V and J, and all other rearrangements were classified as non-productive. CDR3 was defined by IMGT convention, running from the second conserved V-encoded cysteine to the conserved J-encoded phenylalanine. Sequences without an unambiguous match to a single V gene segment were excluded from the earlier analysis of a few hundred of the donors. An earlier analysis of 587 of the donors called V segments functional above 56.7% productive rearrangements and segregating when the between-donor standard deviation exceeded 5%. A statistical classification framework was built to diagnose cytomegalovirus status from the catalog of TCR beta chain sequences. V and J gene assignment, in a later analysis, came from comparing TCR nucleotide sequences with IMGT/GENE-DB human TR gene sequences. A later analysis assigned CDR3 sequences and most-parsimonious VDJ recombination scenarios with the TCRdist pipeline. In a later analysis, each TCR beta chain was defined by its CDR3 amino acid sequence together with its V-gene family, and reads without a unique V-gene family were excluded. As a way to deal with suspected cross-contamination and a sequencing artifact, a later analysis dropped 640 or so nucleotide sequences that were highly shared and had low generation probability. For each public chain, a later analysis derived a clonal expansion index from normalized ranks of inferred template counts within each repertoire. A later analysis computed generation probabilities with a VDJ recombination model fitted to out-of-frame rearrangements, and checked the results against IGoR. Hypergeometric tests were used in a later analysis to score TCR-TCR, TCR-HLA and TCR-CMV co-occurrence, with a repertoire-size bias correction applied to the TCR pairs. In a later analysis, false discovery rates were estimated by permuting HLA or CMV assignments 20 times. In a later analysis, co-occurring TCRs were grouped with DBSCAN, and TCRdist sequence similarity was added when clustering was performed within HLA-allele-positive subsets. Repertoires with fewer than 30,000 or more than 120,000 public chains were left out of co-occurrence clustering, as were about five repertoires with anomalous nucleotide sharing. Imported from immuneACCESS, the table was reduced by TCRdb to in-frame sequences with V and J called. These copies leave out some clones; in studies compared against another copy, an unresolved V gene accounts for under half, and the cause of the remainder is not known. V and J calls and clone size are given by that table; D and trimming were obtained from the DNA. The sample table shows about 93,000 clones, and around 78% are seen once. Under 0.75% of the sample is held by the ten biggest clonotypes.

V is cut back by 0 bases and J by 1 base, with 14 bases in the junction unmatched. From a lookup of the germline V gene, CDR1 and CDR2 are SGDLS and YYNGEE. The CDR3 contains 19 residues, cysteine and phenylalanine counted. Of all the DNA, just the CDR3 is kept, 57 bases in frame from base 1. The cohort comprised several hundred healthy bone marrow donors. At the time of sampling, every cohort member was nominally healthy, though immune exposures that went unrecorded were likely present. The donor tested CMV seronegative, placing the donor among the 350 or so seronegative members of the cohort. A peripheral blood sample was provided by each donor, and peripheral blood mononuclear cells were used for TCR beta sequencing. The Qiagen DNeasy Blood Extraction Kit was used to extract genomic DNA from the blood cell samples. This sample stems from a study of cytomegalovirus exposure and HLA in healthy donors (dated by TCRdb to the late 2010s). Regarding the research as a whole: An earlier analysis of approximately 640 of the donors reported about 290 Gb of sequence data and some 120 million unique TCR beta sequences from roughly 200 million T cells. An early release that covered about 600 HLA-typed donors contained 300 to 350 gigabases of sequencing data and 70 million to 100 million unique TCR sequences. Of the approximately 400 genotyped donors, approximately 80% were placed in the genetic ancestry cluster associated with self-reported Caucasian donors. The study aimed to test whether signatures of past pathogen exposure could be identified by cataloging public T cell receptors. The T cell repertoires of 700 or so subjects were profiled by immunosequencing and related to cytomegalovirus serostatus. Besides the first cohort of some 670 subjects, a separate validation cohort made up of over 95 different subjects was used. To predict cytomegalovirus infection status, the study combined high-throughput TCR immunosequencing, statistical association of individual TCRs with disease status, and machine learning. In a later analysis, previously published TCR beta repertoires from several hundred donors were re-analyzed and high-resolution HLA genotyping was added so that TCR occurrence patterns could be studied. The later analysis used no new phenotypic data to find candidate immune exposures, relying instead on TCR beta sequences and their occurrence across donors. An earlier analysis of approximately 630 of the donors applied high-throughput TCR beta sequencing to assess whether each TCR beta V gene segment acted as functional or pseudogenic. Donor age, sex, ethnicity and CMV serostatus were compiled together with the repertoire data. In a later genetic analysis, genome-wide SNP genotypes for about 55% of the roughly 670 donors were used, and that subset was treated as a discovery cohort. Every repertoire in the discovery cohort had been generated on one and the same sequencing platform. HLA typing included class I and class II loci at four-digit resolution. The number of typed donors differed by locus: about 620-640 for A, B, C, DRB1 and DQB1; 500 to 550 for DQA1; approximately 600 for DPA1; and around 450 for DPB1. Roughly five DR-DQ haplotypes were handled as single units for association and clustering, since linkage in the cohort was strong. Across approximately 420 genotyped donors of the cohort, an average of about 200,000 unique TCR beta nucleotide sequences per donor were sequenced, and 15% to 20% of those sequences were non-productive.

Study-level results and caveats: A further reported finding was that TCR beta sequences accurately predicted the HLA-A and HLA-B alleles for most subjects in the first cohort. In an earlier analysis of roughly 500 of the donors, most TCR beta V segments appeared in productive rearrangements about 87% or about 30% of the time, broadly matching IMGT annotations. In a later analysis, most CMV-associated TCR beta chains were found to appear HLA-restricted, with HLA associations seemingly driven largely by CMV exposure. A later analysis found that TCR association rates varied across HLA loci, with DRB1 alleles showing the most associated TCRs and HLA-C alleles the fewest. Assigning TCR associations to individual alleles was difficult when HLA alleles, especially DR and DQ, strongly co-occurred. An association between a missense DCLRE1C variant and V-gene and J-gene trimming of TCR beta chains was found in a later genetic analysis and replicated in an independent cohort. Cytomegalovirus status was reported to be diagnosed by the classifier with high specificity and sensitivity in both the original and validation cohorts. While some public TCRs were present in many individuals, most TCR sequences turned up only very rarely across donors. A group of highly shared sequence variants was considered likely to be a technical artifact of the sequencing pipeline. The authors suggested that the approach could potentially be generalized to other disease states and immunological phenotypes. The study gave a list of 150 to 200 TCR beta chains associated with cytomegalovirus. CMV serostatus was the only immune exposure information available for the cohort. In this cohort, only TCR beta chains were sequenced, and detectable features were limited by the absence of alpha or paired-chain data. Correlated functional status among segregating V segments might reflect linkage disequilibrium, but an unknown experimental factor could not be ruled out. The 87-base-pair reads could not distinguish some IMGT-functional V segments, including TRBV6-2 and TRBV6-3, so those segments were excluded. According to a later genetic analysis, donors in an Asian-associated ancestry cluster had fewer N-insertions in productive TCRs than the approximately 630-donor mean. The earlier analysis of approximately 540 of the donors excluded roughly 16 rarely observed V segments, including chromosome 9 orphons, because counts were too low. A later analysis reported that several top co-occurrence clusters appeared linked to parvovirus B19, influenza, CMV and Epstein-Barr virus. Specific HLA alleles were associated with around 18,000 TCR beta sequences at a false discovery rate of 0.05 in a later analysis. Compared with equally common non-associated chains, HLA-associated TCR beta chains in a later analysis were more clonally expanded and had lower generation probabilities. A few of the identified cytomegalovirus-associated TCR beta chains were confirmed in vitro to be specific for cytomegalovirus antigens. Roughly uniform sequencing depth across donors was assumed in presence/absence analyses, although this assumption may not hold. Because HLA typing was missing for some donors at each locus, association tests included only the typed subset.

The source is a young man in good health and CMV-seronegative. Input material: PBMCs. The chain links TRBV9 with TRBJ2-3; TRBD2 agrees with 7 junctional bases. The DNA is TGTGCCAGCAGCGTAGGGATTCTAATGGGGAGGGCTGGCACAGATACGCAGTATTTT. Its translation reads: CASSVGILMGRAGTDTQYF.